The 17 T cell receptor beta chains listed next were all sequenced from one sample in a study of T-cell reconstitution after alpha-beta-depleted transplantation in children. Preparing the TCRbeta library involved the use of unique molecular identifiers. From the PCR reads, TCRdb called clonotypes with MiXCR, one entry per CDR3 protein. The table has some 460,000 distinct CDR3 sequences, around 15% seen once. The sample in question was PBMCs, mostly from graft donor cells, obtained 360 days after TCRalphabeta/CD19-depleted stem cell transplant. The receptors originated from a boy younger than two who had a stem cell transplant for Wiskott-Aldrich syndrome, so the T cells may come from the graft donor.

This chain links TRBV7-2 with TRBJ2-3, with D unresolved. CDR1 is SGHTA, CDR2 FQGNSA, per germline. V lost 0 bases and J 2 bases, leaving 15 bases between the germline ends. CDR3 length: 17 residues. The CDR3 protein is CASSLAVKGPTTDTQYF. CDR3 sequence (DNA): TGTGCCAGCAGCTTAGCGGTAAAGGGCCCTACCACAGATACGCAGTATTTT.

The rearrangement uses TRBV7-9 and TRBJ2-1; 7 bases are a match to TRBD1. V lost 7 bases and J lost 11; bases outside the gene matches: 8. The CDR3 has 12 residues. CDR1 is SEHNR and CDR2 is FQNEAQ in the germline V gene (reference sequence). CDR3 DNA sequence: TGTGCCAGCACCCTCGGACAGGAAAAGCAGTTCTTC. Translation: CASTLGQEKQFF.

This chain connects TRBV28 to TRBJ2-1; D may be TRBD1 (6 bases). CDR3 length: 15 amino acids. The germline V gene has CDR1 MDHEN and CDR2 SYDVKM. V lost 5 bases and J 6 bases, leaving 17 bases between the germline ends. This chain's CDR3 is CASSGETGKINEQFF. CDR3 DNA: TGTGCCAGCAGTGGGGAAACAGGGAAAATCAATGAGCAGTTCTTC.

This clonotype showed up just a few times. CDR3 in DNA: TGTGCCAGCAGTTCCTTTTCGACAGCCCGCTCCTACGAGCAGTACTTC. It yields the protein CASSSFSTARSYEQYF. The rearrangement uses TRBV12-3 or TRBV12-4 and TRBJ2-7; D possibly corresponds to TRBD1 (5 bases). V gave up 4 bases and J gave up 0 bases, with 16 bases separating them. The CDR3 sequence is 16 residues long.

The chain joins TRBV20-1 to TRBJ2-2; the D call may be TRBD1 or TRBD2 (5 bases each). In germline, CDR1 is DFQATT, CDR2 SNEGSKA (reference sequence). V was shortened by 5 bases and J by 6 bases, with 19 bases between the two germline ends. This CDR3 has 15 residues. Written as DNA, the CDR3 is TGCAGTGCTTCTAAGGGGCTAGTGGGGGCCGGGGAGCTGTTTTTT. This codes for CSASKGLVGAGELFF.

This chain joins TRBV29-1 and TRBJ2-3; D is possibly TRBD2 (7 bases). The V gene's germline CDR1 is SQVTM and CDR2 ANQGSEA. V dropped 5 bases and J dropped 4 bases, with 16 bases sitting between them. The CDR3 contains 14 residues. CDR3 amino acids: CSVPWGGLPDTQYF. In nucleotides, the CDR3 is TGCAGCGTTCCGTGGGGGGGCCTTCCAGATACGCAGTATTTT.

The rearrangement joins TRBV12-3 or TRBV12-4 to TRBJ1-5; the D is unclear. The length of the CDR3 is 13 residues. V lost 8 bases to trimming and J lost 1 base, with 9 bases between them. DNA of the CDR3: TGTGCCAGCCAAGCGTGGAGCAATCAGCCCCAGCATTTT. Protein product: CASQAWSNQPQHF.

The chain employs TRBV7-2 and TRBJ1-1; tentatively, D is TRBD1 (6 bases). This CDR3 region has 14 residues. Germline V lookup: CDR1 SGHTA, CDR2 FQGNSA. Trimming left V 5 bases short and J 4 bases short, with 14 bases between. The CDR3 sequence: CASSVWGGLTEAFF. DNA of the CDR3: TGTGCCAGCAGCGTTTGGGGGGGCCTCACTGAAGCTTTCTTT. The full variable domain, its missing parts supplied by reference TRBV7-2 and TRBJ1-1, is GAGVSQSPSNKVTEKGKDVELRCDPISGHTALYWYRQSLGQGLEFLIYFQGNSAPDKSGLPSDRFSAERTGGSVSTLTIQRTQQEDSAVYLCASSVWGGLTEAFFGQGTRLTVV.

In its sample, this clonotype was seen many times. The chain is built from TRBV6-2 or TRBV6-3 and TRBJ2-3, with D unresolved. Germline V gene sequence: CDR1 MNHEY, CDR2 SVGEGT. V was clipped by 2 bases and J by 5 bases, with 8 bases between them. This CDR3 has 13 residues. This chain's CDR3 is CASSYGPLDTQYF. Here the CDR3 DNA reads TGTGCCAGCAGTTACGGACCCTTAGATACGCAGTATTTT.

This clonotype was counted a few times. CDR3 bases: TGCGCCAGCAGCTTCTGGGGGCGCATCTGGGAGACCCAGTACTTC. Its translation is CASSFWGRIWETQYF. The chain recombines TRBV5-1 with TRBJ2-5, with TRBD1 as a possible D gene (6 bases). The V end lost 2 bases, the J end lost 5 bases, and 16 bases lay between the germline ends. This CDR3 contains 15 residues. The germline V gene encodes CDR1 SGHRS and CDR2 YFSETQ.

This clonotype was observed a handful of times. The chain recombines TRBV4-1 with TRBJ2-1; unclear D gene. V lost 0 bases to trimming and J lost 4 bases, with 16 bases between them. This CDR3 contains 17 residues. The germline V gene encodes CDR1 MGHRA and CDR2 YSYEKL. The CDR3 region is CASSQDNRAVRYNEQFF. CDR3 coding DNA: TGCGCCAGCAGCCAAGATAATAGGGCAGTCCGTTACAATGAGCAGTTCTTC.

J is TRBJ2-1 and V is TRBV5-1; 9 bases line up with TRBD2. This CDR3 region has 14 residues. Germline-derived CDR1 and CDR2 are SGHRS and YFSETQ. Trimming took 4 bases from V and 9 from J; bases not matched to a gene: 8. The CDR3: CASSQGLAESEQFF. The CDR3 DNA is TGCGCCAGCAGCCAGGGACTAGCAGAGAGTGAGCAGTTCTTC.

V and J are TRBV9 and TRBJ2-7, with TRBD1 as a possible D gene (6 bases). This CDR3 has 13 residues. The germline V gene encodes CDR1 SGDLS and CDR2 YYNGEE. Deletions cut 0 bases from V and 6 bases from J, with 10 bases between. The CDR3 spells CASSVERGSEQYF. The CDR3, as DNA: TGTGCCAGCAGCGTAGAGAGGGGGAGCGAGCAGTACTTC. Combining the CDR3 with reference TRBV9 and TRBJ2-7 gives the whole variable domain DSGVTQTPKHLITATGQRVTLRCSPRSGDLSVYWYQQSLDQGLQFLIQYYNGEERAKGNILERFSAQQFPDLHSELNLSSLELGDSALYFCASSVERGSEQYFGPGTRLTVT.

This clonotype was recorded a few times. The chain carries TRBV25-1 and TRBJ2-7; D unclear. Trimming shortened V by 1 base and J by 2 bases, and 9 bases separated the two germline ends. The V gene's germline CDR1 is MGHDK and CDR2 SYGVNS. The CDR3 runs 14 residues. CDR3 amino acids: CASSESIRTYEQYF. Here the CDR3 DNA reads TGTGCCAGCAGTGAATCAATCCGTACCTACGAGCAGTACTTC.

This clonotype was recorded a few times. The chain combines TRBV19 with TRBJ2-7; tentatively, D is TRBD1 (5 bases). Germline V gene data show CDR1 as LNHDA and CDR2 as SQIVND (reference sequence). Trimming stripped 1 base from V and 3 bases from J, with 10 bases between. The CDR3 sequence is 14 residues long. CDR3 bases: TGTGCCAGTAGTATAGCGGCAGGGATCTACGAGCAGTACTTC. Its protein product is CASSIAAGIYEQYF.

The chain recombines TRBV4-2 with TRBJ1-6; no clear D. The CDR3 has 13 residues. CDR1 is LGHNA and CDR2 is YNFKEQ in the germline V gene. V was clipped by 1 base and J by 6 bases, with 4 bases between them. The CDR3 protein is CASSQVGNSPLHF. The CDR3 DNA reads as TGTGCCAGCAGCCAAGTTGGTAATTCACCCCTCCACTTT.

This clonotype was seen only a few times. The V and J genes are TRBV20-1 and TRBJ2-2; the match to TRBD1 covers 8 bases. The trim removed 6 bases at V and 0 bases at J, leaving 15 bases unmatched. CDR3 length: 18 residues. Germline assignment: CDR1 DFQATT and CDR2 SNEGSKA (reference sequence). CDR3 nucleotide sequence: TGCAGTGCCCCTACGCGCAGGGGGCCTGACTCGAACACCGGGGAGCTGTTTTTT. Amino acids: CSAPTRRGPDSNTGELFF.